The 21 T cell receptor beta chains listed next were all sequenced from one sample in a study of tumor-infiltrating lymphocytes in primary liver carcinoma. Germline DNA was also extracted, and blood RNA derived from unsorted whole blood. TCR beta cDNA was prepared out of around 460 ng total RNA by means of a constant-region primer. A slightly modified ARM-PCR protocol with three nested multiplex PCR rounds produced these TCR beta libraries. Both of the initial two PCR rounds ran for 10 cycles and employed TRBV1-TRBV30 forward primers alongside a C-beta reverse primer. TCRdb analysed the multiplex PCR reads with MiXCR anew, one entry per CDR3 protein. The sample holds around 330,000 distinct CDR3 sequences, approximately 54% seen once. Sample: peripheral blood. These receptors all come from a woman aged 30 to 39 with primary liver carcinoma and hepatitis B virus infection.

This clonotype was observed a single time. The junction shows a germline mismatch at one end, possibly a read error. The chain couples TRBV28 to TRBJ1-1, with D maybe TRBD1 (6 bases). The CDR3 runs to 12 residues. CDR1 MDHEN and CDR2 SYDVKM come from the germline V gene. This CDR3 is CASGTPHTKAFF. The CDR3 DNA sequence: TGTGCCAGCGGGACACCCCACACTAAAGCTTTCTTT.

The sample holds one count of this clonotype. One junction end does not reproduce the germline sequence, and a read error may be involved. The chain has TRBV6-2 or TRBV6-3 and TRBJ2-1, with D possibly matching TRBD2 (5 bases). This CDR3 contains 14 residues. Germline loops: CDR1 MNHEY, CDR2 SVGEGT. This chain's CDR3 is CAISYSELVDEQFF. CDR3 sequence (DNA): TGTGCCATCAGTTACTCAGAACTAGTTGATGAGCAGTTCTTC.

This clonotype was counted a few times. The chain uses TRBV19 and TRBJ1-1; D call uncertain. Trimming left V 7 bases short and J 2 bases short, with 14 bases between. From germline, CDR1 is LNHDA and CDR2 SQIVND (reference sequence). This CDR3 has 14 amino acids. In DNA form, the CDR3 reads TGTGCCAGTAAAGGGATAGGAGGTAACACTGAAGCTTTCTTT. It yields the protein CASKGIGGNTEAFF. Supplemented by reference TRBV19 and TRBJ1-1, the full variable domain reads DGGITQSPKYLFRKEGQNVTLSCEQNLNHDAMYWYRQDPGQGLRLIYYSQIVNDFQKGDIAEGYSVSREKKESFPLTVTSAQKNPTAFYLCASKGIGGNTEAFFGQGTRLTVV.

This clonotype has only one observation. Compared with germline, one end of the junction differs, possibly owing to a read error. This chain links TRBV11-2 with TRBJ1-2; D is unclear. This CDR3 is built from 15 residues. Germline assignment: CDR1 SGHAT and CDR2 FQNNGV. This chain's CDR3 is CASSLEGMARRGYTF. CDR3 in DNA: TGCGCCAGCAGCTTAGAAGGGATGGCAAGGAGAGGCTACACCTTC.

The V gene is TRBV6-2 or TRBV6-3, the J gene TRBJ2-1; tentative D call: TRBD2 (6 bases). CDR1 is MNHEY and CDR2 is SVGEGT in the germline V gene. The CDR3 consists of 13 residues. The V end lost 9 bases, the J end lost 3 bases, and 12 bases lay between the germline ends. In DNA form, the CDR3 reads TGTGCCAGGAACCCGGGGGTCTACAATGAGCAGTTCTTC. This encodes CARNPGVYNEQFF.

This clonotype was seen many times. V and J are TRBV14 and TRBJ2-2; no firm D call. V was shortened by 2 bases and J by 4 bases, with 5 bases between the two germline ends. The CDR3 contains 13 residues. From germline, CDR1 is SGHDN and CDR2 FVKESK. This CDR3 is CASSQQTTGELFF. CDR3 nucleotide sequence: TGTGCCAGCAGCCAACAGACCACCGGGGAGCTGTTTTTT.

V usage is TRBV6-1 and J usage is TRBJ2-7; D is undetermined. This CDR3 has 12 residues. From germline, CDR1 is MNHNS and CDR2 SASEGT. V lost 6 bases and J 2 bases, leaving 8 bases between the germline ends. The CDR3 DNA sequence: TGTGCCAGCAGAGCCTTCCCCTACGAGCAGTACTTC. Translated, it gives CASRAFPYEQYF.

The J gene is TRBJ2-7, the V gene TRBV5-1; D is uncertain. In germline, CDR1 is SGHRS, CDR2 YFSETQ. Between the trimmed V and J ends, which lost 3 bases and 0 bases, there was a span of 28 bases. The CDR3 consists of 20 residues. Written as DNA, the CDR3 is TGCGCCAGCAGCTCGGGCCTCACTCGATCTGGATCTGGCAACTCCTACGAGCAGTACTTC. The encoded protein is CASSSGLTRSGSGNSYEQYF.

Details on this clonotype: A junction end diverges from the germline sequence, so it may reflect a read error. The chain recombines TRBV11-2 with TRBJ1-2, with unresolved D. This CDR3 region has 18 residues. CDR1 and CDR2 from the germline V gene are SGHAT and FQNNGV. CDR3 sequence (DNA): TGTACCAGCAGCTTAAGTCTTCGGCCGCGTGCGTCCCGAAATGGCTACACCTTC. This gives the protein CTSSLSLRPRASRNGYTF. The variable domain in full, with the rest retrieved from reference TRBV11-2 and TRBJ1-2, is EAGVAQSPRYKIIEKRQSVAFWCNPISGHATLYWYQQILGQGPKLLIQFQNNGVVDDSQLPKDRFSAERLKGVDSTLKIQPAKLEDSAVYLCTSSLSLRPRASRNGYTFGSGTRLTVV.

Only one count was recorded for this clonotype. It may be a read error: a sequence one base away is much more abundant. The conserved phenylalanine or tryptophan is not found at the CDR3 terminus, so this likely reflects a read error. CDR3 residues: CASSPYWMRQGQETQYS. CDR3 nucleotides: TGTGCCAGCAGCCCCTATTGGATGAGACAGGGACAAGAGACCCAGTACTCC. The rearrangement joins TRBV5-4 to TRBJ2-5, with TRBD1 identical over 7 bases. CDR1 SGHNT and CDR2 YYREEE come from the germline V gene (reference sequence). Trimming cost V 4 bases and J 2 bases; bases outside gene matches: 14. The CDR3 extends over 17 amino acids.

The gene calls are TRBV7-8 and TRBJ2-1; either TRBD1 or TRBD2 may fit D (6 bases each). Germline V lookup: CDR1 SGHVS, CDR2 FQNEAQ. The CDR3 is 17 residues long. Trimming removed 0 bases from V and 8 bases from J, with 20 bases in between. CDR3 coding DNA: TGTGCCAGCAGCTTAGCGACTAGTGGGGGCTACGTGGATGAGCAGTTCTTC. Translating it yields CASSLATSGGYVDEQFF.

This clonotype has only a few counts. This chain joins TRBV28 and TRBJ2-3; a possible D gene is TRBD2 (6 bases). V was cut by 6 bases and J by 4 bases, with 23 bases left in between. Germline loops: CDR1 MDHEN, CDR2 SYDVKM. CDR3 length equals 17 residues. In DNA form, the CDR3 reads TGTGCCAGCAGAGGACGGTACGGGACTCCCGAGGCAGATACGCAGTATTTT. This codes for CASRGRYGTPEADTQYF.

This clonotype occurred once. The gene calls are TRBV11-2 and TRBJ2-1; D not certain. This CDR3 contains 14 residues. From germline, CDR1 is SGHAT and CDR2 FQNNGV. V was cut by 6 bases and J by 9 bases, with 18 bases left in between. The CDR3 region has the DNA TGTGCCAGCAGTTTGTATCGGACCCGCAGTGAGCAGTTCTTC. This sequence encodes CASSLYRTRSEQFF.

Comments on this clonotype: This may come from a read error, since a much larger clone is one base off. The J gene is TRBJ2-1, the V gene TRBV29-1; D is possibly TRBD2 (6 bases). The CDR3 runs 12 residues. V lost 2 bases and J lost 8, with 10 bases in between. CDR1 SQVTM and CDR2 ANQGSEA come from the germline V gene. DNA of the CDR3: TGCAGCGTTGAACGGGGGTGCGATGAGCAGTTCTTC. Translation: CSVERGCDEQFF.

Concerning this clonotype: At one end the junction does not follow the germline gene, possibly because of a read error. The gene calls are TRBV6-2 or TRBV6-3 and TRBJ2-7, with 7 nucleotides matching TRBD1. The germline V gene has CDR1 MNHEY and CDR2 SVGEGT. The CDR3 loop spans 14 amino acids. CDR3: CASSYGTVLYERYF. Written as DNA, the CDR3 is TGTGCCAGCAGCTACGGGACAGTTCTCTACGAGCGGTACTTC.

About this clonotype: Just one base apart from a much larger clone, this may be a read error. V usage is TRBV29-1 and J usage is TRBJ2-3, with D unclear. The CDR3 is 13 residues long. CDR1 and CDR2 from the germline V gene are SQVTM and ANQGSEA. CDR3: CSVVGRLTDTQCF. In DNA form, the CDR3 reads TGCAGCGTTGTCGGCAGACTCACAGATACGCAGTGTTTT.

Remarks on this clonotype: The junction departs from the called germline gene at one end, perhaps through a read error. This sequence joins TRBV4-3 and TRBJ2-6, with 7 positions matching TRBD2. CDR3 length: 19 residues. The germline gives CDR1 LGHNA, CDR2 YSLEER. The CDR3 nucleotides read TGCGCCAGCAGCCAAGATCGGGGAGGGGCGAGCTCTGGGGTCAACGTCGTGACTTTC. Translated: CASSQDRGGASSGVNVVTF.

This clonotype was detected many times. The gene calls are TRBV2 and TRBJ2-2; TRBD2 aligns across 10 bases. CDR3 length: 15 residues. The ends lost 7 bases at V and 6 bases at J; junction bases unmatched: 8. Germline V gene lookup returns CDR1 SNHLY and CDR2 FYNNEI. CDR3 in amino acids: CASKRIAGGSGELFF. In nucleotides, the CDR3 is TGTGCCAGCAAGAGGATAGCGGGAGGTTCCGGGGAGCTGTTTTTT.

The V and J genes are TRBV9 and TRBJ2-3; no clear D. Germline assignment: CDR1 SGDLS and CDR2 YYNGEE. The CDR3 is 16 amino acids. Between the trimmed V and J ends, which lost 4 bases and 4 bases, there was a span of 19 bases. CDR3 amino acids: CASSPRSRRLADTQYF. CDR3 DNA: TGTGCCAGCAGCCCTCGTAGTAGGAGACTGGCAGATACGCAGTATTTT. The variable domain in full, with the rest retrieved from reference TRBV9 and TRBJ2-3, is DSGVTQTPKHLITATGQRVTLRCSPRSGDLSVYWYQQSLDQGLQFLIQYYNGEERAKGNILERFSAQQFPDLHSELNLSSLELGDSALYFCASSPRSRRLADTQYFGPGTRLTVL.

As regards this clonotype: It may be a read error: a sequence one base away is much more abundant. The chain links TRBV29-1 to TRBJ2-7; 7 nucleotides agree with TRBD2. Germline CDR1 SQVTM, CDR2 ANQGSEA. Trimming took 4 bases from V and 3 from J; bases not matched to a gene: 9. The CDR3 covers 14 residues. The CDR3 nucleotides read TGCAGCGTTGTGCCGGGACTACACTTCTACGAGCAGTACTTC. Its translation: CSVVPGLHFYEQYF.

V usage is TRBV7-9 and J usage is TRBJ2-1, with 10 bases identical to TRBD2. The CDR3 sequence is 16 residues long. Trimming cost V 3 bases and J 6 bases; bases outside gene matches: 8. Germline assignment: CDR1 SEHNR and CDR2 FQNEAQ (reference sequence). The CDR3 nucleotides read TGTGCCAGCAGCTTGACCACTAGCGGGATACGCAATGAGCAGTTCTTC. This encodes CASSLTTSGIRNEQFF.